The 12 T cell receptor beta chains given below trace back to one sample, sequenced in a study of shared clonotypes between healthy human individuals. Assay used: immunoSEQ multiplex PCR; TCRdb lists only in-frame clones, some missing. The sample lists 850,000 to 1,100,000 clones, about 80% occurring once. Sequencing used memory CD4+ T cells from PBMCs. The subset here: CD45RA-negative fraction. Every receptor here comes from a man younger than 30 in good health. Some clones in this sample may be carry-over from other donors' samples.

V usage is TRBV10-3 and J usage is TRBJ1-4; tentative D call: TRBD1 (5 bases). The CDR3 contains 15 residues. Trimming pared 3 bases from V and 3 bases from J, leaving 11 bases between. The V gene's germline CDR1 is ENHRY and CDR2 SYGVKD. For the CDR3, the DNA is TGTGCCATCAGTGACACGCAGGGCCCTAATGAAAAACTGTTTTTT. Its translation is CAISDTQGPNEKLFF.

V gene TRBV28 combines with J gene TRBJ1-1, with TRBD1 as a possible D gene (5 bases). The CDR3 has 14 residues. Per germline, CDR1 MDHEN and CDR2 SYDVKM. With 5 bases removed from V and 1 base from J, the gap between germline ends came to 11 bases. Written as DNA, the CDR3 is TGTGCCAGCAGTCGACAGCCCCCGAACACTGAAGCTTTCTTT. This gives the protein CASSRQPPNTEAFF.

The CDR3: CASSPPGSGREGVYGYTF. In nucleotides, the CDR3 is TGTGCCAGCTCACCACCGGGCTCGGGCAGGGAGGGAGTCTATGGCTACACCTTC. The chain joins TRBV18 to TRBJ1-2, with D possibly being TRBD1 (5 bases). Germline V gene lookup returns CDR1 KGHSH and CDR2 LQKENI. V gave up 0 bases and J gave up 4 bases, with 21 bases separating them. The CDR3 runs 18 residues.

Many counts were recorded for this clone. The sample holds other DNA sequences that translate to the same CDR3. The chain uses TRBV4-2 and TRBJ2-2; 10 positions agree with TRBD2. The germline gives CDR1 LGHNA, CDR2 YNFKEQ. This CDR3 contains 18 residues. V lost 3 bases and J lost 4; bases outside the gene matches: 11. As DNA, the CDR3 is TGTGCCAGCAGCCAGGTAGCGGGAGGTACCCGAGGCACCGGGGAGCTGTTTTTT. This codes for CASSQVAGGTRGTGELFF.

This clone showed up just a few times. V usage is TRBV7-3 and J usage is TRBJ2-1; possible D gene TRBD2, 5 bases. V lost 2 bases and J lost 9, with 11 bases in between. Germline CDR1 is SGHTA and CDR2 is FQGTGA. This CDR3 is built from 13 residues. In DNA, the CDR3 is TGTGCCAGCAGCTTAGTTCGGGATAGTGAGCAGTTCTTC. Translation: CASSLVRDSEQFF.

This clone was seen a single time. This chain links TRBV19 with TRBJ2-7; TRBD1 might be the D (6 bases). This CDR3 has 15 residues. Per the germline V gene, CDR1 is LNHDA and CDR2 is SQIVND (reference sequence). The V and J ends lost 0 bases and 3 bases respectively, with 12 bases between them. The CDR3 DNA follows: TGTGCCAGTAGTATAGATTCCCAACAGGGCTACGAGCAGTACTTC. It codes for CASSIDSQQGYEQYF.

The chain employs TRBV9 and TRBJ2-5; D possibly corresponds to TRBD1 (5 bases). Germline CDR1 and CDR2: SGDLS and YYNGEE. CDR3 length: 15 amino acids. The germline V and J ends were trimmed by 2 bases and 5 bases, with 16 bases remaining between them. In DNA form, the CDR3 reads TGTGCCAGCAGCGTTAGGGGTTCCCCACGTGAGACCCAGTACTTC. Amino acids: CASSVRGSPRETQYF.

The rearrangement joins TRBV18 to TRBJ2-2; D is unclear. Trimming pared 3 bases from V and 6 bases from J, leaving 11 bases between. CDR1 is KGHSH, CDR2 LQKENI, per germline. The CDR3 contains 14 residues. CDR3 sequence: CASSPRSGPGELFF. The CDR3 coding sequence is TGTGCCAGCTCACCGCGGTCCGGGCCCGGGGAGCTGTTTTTT.

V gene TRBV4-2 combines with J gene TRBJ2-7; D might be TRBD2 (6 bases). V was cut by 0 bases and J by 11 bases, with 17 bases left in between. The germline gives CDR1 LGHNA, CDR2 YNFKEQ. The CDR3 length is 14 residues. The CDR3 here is CASSQDLVGTSKYF. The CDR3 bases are TGTGCCAGCAGCCAAGATTTGGTAGGGACTTCTAAGTACTTC.

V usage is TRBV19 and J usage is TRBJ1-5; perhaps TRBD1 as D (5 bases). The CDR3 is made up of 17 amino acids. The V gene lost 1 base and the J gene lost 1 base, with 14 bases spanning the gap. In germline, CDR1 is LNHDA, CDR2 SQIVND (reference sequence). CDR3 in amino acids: CASSIAGTGFSNQPQHF. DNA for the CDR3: TGTGCCAGTAGTATAGCCGGGACGGGATTCAGCAATCAGCCCCAGCATTTT. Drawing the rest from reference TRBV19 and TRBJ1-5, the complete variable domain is DGGITQSPKYLFRKEGQNVTLSCEQNLNHDAMYWYRQDPGQGLRLIYYSQIVNDFQKGDIAEGYSVSREKKESFPLTVTSAQKNPTAFYLCASSIAGTGFSNQPQHFGDGTRLSIL.

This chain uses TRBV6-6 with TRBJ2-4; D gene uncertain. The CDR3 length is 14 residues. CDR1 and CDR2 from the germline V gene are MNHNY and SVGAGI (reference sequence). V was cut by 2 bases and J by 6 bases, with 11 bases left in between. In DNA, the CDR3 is TGTGCCAGCAGTTACGCCATCACCCCAAACATTCAGTACTTC. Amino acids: CASSYAITPNIQYF.

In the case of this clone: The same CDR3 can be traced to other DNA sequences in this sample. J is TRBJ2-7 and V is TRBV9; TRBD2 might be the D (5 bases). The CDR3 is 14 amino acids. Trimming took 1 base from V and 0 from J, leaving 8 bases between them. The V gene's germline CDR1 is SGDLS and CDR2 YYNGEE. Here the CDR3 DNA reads TGTGCCAGCAGCGTAAGCGGAACCTCCTACGAGCAGTACTTC. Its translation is CASSVSGTSYEQYF.